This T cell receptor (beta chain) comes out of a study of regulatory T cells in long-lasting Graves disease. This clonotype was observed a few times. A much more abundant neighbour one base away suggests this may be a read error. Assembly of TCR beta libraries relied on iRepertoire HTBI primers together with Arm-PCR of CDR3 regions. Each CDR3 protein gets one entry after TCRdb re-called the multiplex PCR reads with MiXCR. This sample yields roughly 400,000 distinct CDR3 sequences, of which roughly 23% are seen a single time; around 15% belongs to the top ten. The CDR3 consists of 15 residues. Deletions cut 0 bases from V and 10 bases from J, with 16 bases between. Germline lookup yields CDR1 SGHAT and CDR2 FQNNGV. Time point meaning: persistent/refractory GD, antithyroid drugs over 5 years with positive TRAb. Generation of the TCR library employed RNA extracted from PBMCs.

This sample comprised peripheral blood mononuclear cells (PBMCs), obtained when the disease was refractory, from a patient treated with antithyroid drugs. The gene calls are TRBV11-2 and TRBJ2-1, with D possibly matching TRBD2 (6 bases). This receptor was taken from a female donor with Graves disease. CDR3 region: CASSLEWLATEEQFF. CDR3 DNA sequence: TGTGCCAGCAGCTTAGAATGGCTAGCGACTGAAGAGCAGTTCTTC.